The 14 T cell receptor beta chains presented below share a single source sample, sequenced in a study of tumor-infiltrating lymphocytes in primary liver carcinoma. Total RNA amounting to around 530 ng was the source from which TCR beta cDNA was made with a constant-region primer. Modified slightly, ARM-PCR produced TCR beta libraries over three nested multiplex PCR rounds. The two initial PCR rounds, approximately 10 cycles each, used TRBV1-TRBV30 forward and C-beta reverse primers. MiXCR, applied by TCRdb to the multiplex PCR reads, yields one record per CDR3 protein. This table has about 100,000 distinct CDR3 sequences, approximately 70% appearing once. Unsorted bulk tissue, about 19-31 mg of it, served as the source for co-extraction of RNA and DNA. Sequencing used liver tumor tissue from sampling region 2. The subset: tumor region T2, inferior pole. The origin of the receptors is a woman between 55 and 75 years old with primary liver carcinoma and hepatitis B virus infection.

The rearrangement uses TRBV11-2 and TRBJ2-7; D gene unclear. The CDR3 covers 10 residues. Germline V gene lookup returns CDR1 SGHAT and CDR2 FQNNGV. The V and J ends lost 5 bases and 10 bases respectively, with 9 bases between them. As DNA, the CDR3 is TGTGCCAGCAGCCCGTACTACCAGTACTTC. This codes for CASSPYYQYF.

This clonotype was recorded many times. The genes are TRBV29-1 and TRBJ2-7; D may be TRBD1 (6 bases). The ends were cut back, 6 bases at V and 6 bases at J, with 15 bases in the middle. The CDR3 consists of 12 residues. CDR1 and CDR2 (germline): SQVTM, ANQGSEA. The CDR3 bases are TGCAGCGTAAGGGACACCAATTCCGAGCAGTACTTC. This encodes CSVRDTNSEQYF.

In its sample, this clonotype was seen many times. The J gene is TRBJ2-7, the V gene TRBV29-1; possibly TRBD1 for D (5 bases). The CDR3 has 12 amino acids. Trimming shortened V by 2 bases and J by 2 bases, and 7 bases separated the two germline ends. In germline, CDR1 is SQVTM, CDR2 ANQGSEA. CDR3 coding DNA: TGCAGCGTTGAAAGACAGCCCTACGAGCAGTACTTC. This translates into CSVERQPYEQYF.

This clonotype was observed a few times. One end of the junction does not line up with germline, which may come from a read error. The chain uses TRBV11-2 and TRBJ2-7, with D uncertain. Germline V gene data show CDR1 as SGHAT and CDR2 as FQNNGV. This CDR3 comprises 15 residues. This CDR3 reads CASSLDPGHTSELYF. DNA of the CDR3: TGTGCCAGTAGCTTAGACCCTGGCCATACGTCCGAGCTGTACTTC.

In the case of this clonotype: The junction and the germline gene differ at one end; a read error may be behind it. This chain connects TRBV29-1 to TRBJ2-6; 11 bases map to TRBD1. Germline values: CDR1 SQVTM, CDR2 ANQGSEA. The CDR3 spans 16 residues. The CDR3 nucleotides are TGCAGCGCCGGGACAGGGGGTGTTACCGGGGCCGACGTCCTGACTTTC. Amino acids: CSAGTGGVTGADVLTF.

As for this clonotype: One end of the junction does not line up with germline, which may come from a read error. The rearrangement joins TRBV12-3 or TRBV12-4 to TRBJ1-5, with 10 positions matching TRBD1. The CDR3 is made up of 14 amino acids. The CDR3 region has the DNA TGTGCCAGCGGCCTGACAGGGGGCGGGCAGCCCCAACATTTT. It specifies CASGLTGGGQPQHF.

On this clonotype: A much bigger clone sits one base away, suggesting this may be a read error. This chain connects TRBV6-1 to TRBJ2-7; TRBD2 matches 9 bases. CDR1 is MNHNS and CDR2 is SASEGT in the germline V gene. There are 16 residues in the CDR3. The CDR3 DNA reads TGTGCCGGCAGTGATCCAGCGGGAGGCCTTACATACGAGCAGTACTTC. Translated, it gives CAGSDPAGGLTYEQYF.

Comment on this clonotype: No conserved phenylalanine or tryptophan ends this CDR3, so it is likely a read error. It is unclear where the CDR3 begins or ends on the DNA, so no DNA is shown, and the CDR3 is as TCRdb lists it. V and J are TRBV29-1 and TRBJ2-5. The germline CDR1 and CDR2 sequences are SQVTM and ANQGSEA. The CDR3 spans 13 amino acids, including both terminal residues. The CDR3 here is CSVAESPQETRYL.

Comment on this clonotype: An end of the junction differs from the germline gene, which may be a read error. The J gene is TRBJ1-1, the V gene TRBV7-8; possibly TRBD1 for D (6 bases). Germline-derived CDR1 and CDR2 are SGHVS and FQNEAQ. The CDR3 totals 17 residues. CDR3 in DNA: TGTGCCAGCAGCATAACCGGTGGCAGGGGTTTAAGGACTGAATCTTTCTTT. It specifies CASSITGGRGLRTESFF.

Remarks on this clonotype: The junction does not match germline at one end; this may be a read error. The chain combines TRBV12-3 or TRBV12-4 with TRBJ1-5, with D possibly being TRBD1 (5 bases). The CDR3 has 13 residues. CDR3 region: CASSHQGNQPQNF. The CDR3 nucleotides are TGTGCCAGCAGTCATCAGGGAAATCAGCCCCAGAATTTC.

As regards this clonotype: No DNA is shown, since the ends of the CDR3 on it are uncertain; the CDR3 is the one TCRdb lists. The CDR3 protein is CRVGSGTGGLETQCF. The chain links TRBV29-1 to TRBJ2-5; the table calls TRBD1, which could not be checked here. From germline, CDR1 is SQVTM and CDR2 ANQGSEA. The CDR3 is 15 residues long, counting both termini.

V usage is TRBV6-6 and J usage is TRBJ2-1; TRBD2 might be the D (6 bases). The CDR3 spans 14 residues. V dropped 2 bases and J dropped 9 bases, with 14 bases sitting between them. Germline V gene sequence: CDR1 MNHNY, CDR2 SVGAGI (reference sequence). CDR3 protein: CASSYRGLNIEQFF. The DNA for the CDR3 is TGTGCCAGCAGTTACCGGGGACTTAACATTGAGCAGTTCTTC.

On this clonotype itself: One end of the junction is discordant with germline, which a read error may explain. This CDR3 is CASKTWGSRASGYGFTF. CDR3 nucleotides: TGTGCCAGCAAAACATGGGGGAGTAGGGCATCGGGCTATGGCTTCACCTTC. V gene TRBV6-5 combines with J gene TRBJ1-2; maybe TRBD1 (5 bases). The CDR3 covers 17 residues. CDR1 is MNHEY, CDR2 SVGAGI, per germline.

Comments on this clonotype: The junction departs from germline at one end; a sequencing error may be responsible. J is TRBJ2-2 and V is TRBV6-1; 9 nucleotides agree with TRBD2. CDR1 MNHNS and CDR2 SASEGT come from the germline V gene. This CDR3 spans 17 amino acids. CDR3 nucleotide sequence: TGTGCCAGCAGTGTAAGGCTTAGCGGGAGTCTTTCCGGGGAACTGTTTTTT. It codes for CASSVRLSGSLSGELFF.